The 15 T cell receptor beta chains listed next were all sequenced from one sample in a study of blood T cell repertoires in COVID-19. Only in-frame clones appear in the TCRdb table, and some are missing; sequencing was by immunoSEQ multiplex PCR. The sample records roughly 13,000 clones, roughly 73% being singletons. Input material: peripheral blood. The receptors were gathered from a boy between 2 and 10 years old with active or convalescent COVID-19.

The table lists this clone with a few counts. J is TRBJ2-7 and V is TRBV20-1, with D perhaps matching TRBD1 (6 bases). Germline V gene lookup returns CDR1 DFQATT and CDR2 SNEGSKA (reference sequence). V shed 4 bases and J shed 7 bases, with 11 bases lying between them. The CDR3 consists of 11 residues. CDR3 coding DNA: TGCAGTGCTACAGGGGATCGGGAGCAGTACTTC. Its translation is CSATGDREQYF.

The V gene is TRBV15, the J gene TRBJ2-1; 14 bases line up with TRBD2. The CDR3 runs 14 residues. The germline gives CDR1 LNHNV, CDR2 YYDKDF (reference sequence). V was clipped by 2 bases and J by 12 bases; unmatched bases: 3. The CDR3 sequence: CATSRLGLAGGQFF. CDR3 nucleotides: TGTGCCACCAGCAGACTCGGACTAGCGGGGGGGCAGTTCTTC.

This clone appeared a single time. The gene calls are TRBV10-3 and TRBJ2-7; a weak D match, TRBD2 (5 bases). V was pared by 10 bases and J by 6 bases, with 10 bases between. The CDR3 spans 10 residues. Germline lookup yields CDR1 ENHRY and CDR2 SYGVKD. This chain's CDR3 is CATEGSEQYF. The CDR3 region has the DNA TGTGCCACCGAAGGGAGCGAGCAGTACTTC.

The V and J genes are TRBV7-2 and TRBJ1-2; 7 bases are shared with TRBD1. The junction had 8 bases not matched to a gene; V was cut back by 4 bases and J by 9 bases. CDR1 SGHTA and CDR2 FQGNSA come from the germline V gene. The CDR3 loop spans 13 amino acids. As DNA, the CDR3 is TGTGCCAGCAGCTCTCCGACAGGGCAAAGCTACACCTTC. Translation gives CASSSPTGQSYTF.

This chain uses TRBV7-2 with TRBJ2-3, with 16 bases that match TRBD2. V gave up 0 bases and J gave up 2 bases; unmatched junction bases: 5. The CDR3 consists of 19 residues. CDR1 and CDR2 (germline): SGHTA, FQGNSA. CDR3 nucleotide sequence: TGTGCCAGCAGCTTAGCGGGACTAGCGGGAGGGAAGTCCACAGATACGCAGTATTTT. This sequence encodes CASSLAGLAGGKSTDTQYF.

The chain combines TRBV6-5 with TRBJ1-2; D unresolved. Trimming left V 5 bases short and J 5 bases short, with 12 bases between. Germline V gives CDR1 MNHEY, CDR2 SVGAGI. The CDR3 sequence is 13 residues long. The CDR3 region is CASSITAIYGYTF. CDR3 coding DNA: TGTGCCAGCAGTATAACAGCCATTTATGGCTACACCTTC.

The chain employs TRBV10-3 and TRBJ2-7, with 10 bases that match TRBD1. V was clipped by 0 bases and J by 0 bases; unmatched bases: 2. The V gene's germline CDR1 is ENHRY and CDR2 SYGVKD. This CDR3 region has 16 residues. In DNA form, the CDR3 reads TGTGCCATCAGTGAGTCGGGGACAGGGGACTCCTACGAGCAGTACTTC. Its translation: CAISESGTGDSYEQYF.

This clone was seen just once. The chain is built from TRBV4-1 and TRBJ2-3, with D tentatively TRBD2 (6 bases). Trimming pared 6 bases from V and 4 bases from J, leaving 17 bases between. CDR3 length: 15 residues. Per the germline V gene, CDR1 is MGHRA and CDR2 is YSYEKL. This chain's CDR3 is CASRNSRERPDTQYF. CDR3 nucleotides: TGCGCCAGCAGAAATAGCCGGGAGAGGCCAGATACGCAGTATTTT.

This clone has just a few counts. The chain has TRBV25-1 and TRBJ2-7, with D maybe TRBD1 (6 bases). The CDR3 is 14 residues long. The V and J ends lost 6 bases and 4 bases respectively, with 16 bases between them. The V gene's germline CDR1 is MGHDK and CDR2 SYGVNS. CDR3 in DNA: TGTGCCAGCAGCTACCGGGACAAGATTTACGAGCAGTACTTC. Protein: CASSYRDKIYEQYF.

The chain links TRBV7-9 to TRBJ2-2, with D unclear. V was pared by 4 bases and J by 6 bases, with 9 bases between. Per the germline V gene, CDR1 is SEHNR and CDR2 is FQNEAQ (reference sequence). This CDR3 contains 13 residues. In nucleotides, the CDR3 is TGTGCCAGCAGCTCCACTTACCCCGGGGAGCTGTTTTTT. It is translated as CASSSTYPGELFF.

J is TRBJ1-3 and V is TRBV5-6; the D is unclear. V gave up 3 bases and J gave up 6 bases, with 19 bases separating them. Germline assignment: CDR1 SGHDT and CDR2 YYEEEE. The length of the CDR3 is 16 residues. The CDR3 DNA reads TGTGCCAGCAGCTCCTTAGGGAGTGATGTCGAAAACACCATATATTTT. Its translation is CASSSLGSDVENTIYF. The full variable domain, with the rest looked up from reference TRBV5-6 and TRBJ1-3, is DAGVTQSPTHLIKTRGQQVTLRCSPKSGHDTVSWYQQALGQGPQFIFQYYEEEERQRGNFPDRFSGHQFPNYSSELNVNALLLGDSALYLCASSSLGSDVENTIYFGEGSWLTVV.

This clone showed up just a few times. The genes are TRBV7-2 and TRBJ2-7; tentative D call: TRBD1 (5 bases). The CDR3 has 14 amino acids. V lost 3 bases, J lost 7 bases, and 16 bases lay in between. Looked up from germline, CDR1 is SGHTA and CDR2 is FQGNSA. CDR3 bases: TGTGCCAGCAGCTTGCCCTCAGGGTTGGAAGAGCAGTACTTC. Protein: CASSLPSGLEEQYF. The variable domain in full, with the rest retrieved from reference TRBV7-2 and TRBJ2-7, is GAGVSQSPSNKVTEKGKDVELRCDPISGHTALYWYRQSLGQGLEFLIYFQGNSAPDKSGLPSDRFSAERTGGSVSTLTIQRTQQEDSAVYLCASSLPSGLEEQYFGPGTRLTVT.

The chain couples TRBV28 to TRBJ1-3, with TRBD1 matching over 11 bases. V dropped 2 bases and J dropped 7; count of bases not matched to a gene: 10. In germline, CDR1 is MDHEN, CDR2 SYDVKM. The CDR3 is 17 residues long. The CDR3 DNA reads TGTGCCAGCAGTTTAGGGACCGGGACAGGGGGTTGGAACACCATATATTTT. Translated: CASSLGTGTGGWNTIYF.

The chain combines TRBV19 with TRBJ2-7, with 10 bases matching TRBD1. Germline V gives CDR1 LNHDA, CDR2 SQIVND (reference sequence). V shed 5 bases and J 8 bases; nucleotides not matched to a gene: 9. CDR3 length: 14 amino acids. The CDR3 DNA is TGTGCCAGTAGTTCCGGGACAGGGGACCTTAAGCAGTACTTC. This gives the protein CASSSGTGDLKQYF.

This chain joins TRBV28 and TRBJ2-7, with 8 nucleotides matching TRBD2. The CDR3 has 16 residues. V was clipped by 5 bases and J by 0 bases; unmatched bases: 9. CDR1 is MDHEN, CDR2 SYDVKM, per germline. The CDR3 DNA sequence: TGTGCCAGCAGTCCCTCTAGCGGGTGGAGCTCCTACGAGCAGTACTTC. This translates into CASSPSSGWSSYEQYF.